This T cell receptor beta chain was sequenced in a study of T cell repertoires in cytomegalovirus infection (dated by TCRdb to the late 2010s). Concerning the study at large: Because public TCR beta signatures pointed to carriage of CMV infection together with the matching HLA type, the HLA type of each donor mattered for the analysis. Paper-wide results and their limitations: Cumulative frequency of public TCR beta family members discriminated carriers of CMV infection plus the relevant HLA type in this cohort and an independent roughly 340-donor cohort. The ex vivo response was dominated by HLA-C-restricted CMV-specific TCR beta clonotypes, which also provided the single most frequent clonotype in two of eight donors.

To note about this clonotype: What antigen it recognizes has not been identified. Base quality data are lacking; no much larger clone is found one base away.

The V and J ends are trimmed by 0 bases and 2 bases, leaving 5 bases between them. Its CDR3 holds 14 amino acids, cysteine through phenylalanine. Only the CDR3 DNA stays, 42 bases, in frame from base 1. Reading the germline V gene (reference sequence) gives CDR1 SEHNR and CDR2 FQNEAQ. Sequenced on an Illumina HiSeq 1500. The public reads were reanalyzed by TCRdb: fastp trimming at Q25, MiXCR alignment, in-frame beta chains only. Here each entry gathers all rows of one CDR3 protein and keeps the most common genes and DNA. The sample table contains about 530,000 distinct CDR3 sequences; only one count was recorded for about 26% of them. Approximately 13% of the sample is in the top ten clones.

Sequencing used PBMCs. The source of this sequence is a human donor in good health (CMV status not recorded). Some clones in this sample may be carry-over from other donors' samples. The sequence links TRBV7-9 to TRBJ2-1; the D gene assignment is ambiguous. CDR3 sequence: CASSLAQAYNEQFF. The DNA is TGTGCCAGCAGCTTAGCCCAAGCCTACAATGAGCAGTTCTTC.